The source of this TCR beta chain is a study of T-cell reconstitution after alpha-beta-depleted transplantation in children (dated by TCRdb to 2016 to 2017). With regard to the full study: Using TCR repertoire profiling, the study quantitatively followed how T-cell immune reconstitution unfolded in children after TCRalphabeta/CD19-depleted allogeneic hematopoietic cell transplantation. The study at large found these results: In some patients, high TCRbeta diversity at day 60 was attributed to recipient T cells and intrathymic progenitors that had survived conditioning. Apparently early alphabetaT-cell count recovery about two months after transplant reportedly relied on only several hundred rapidly expanded clones derived from non-depleted graft cells. Hyperexpanded clone frequencies declined over subsequent months; after one year, T-cell counts and TCRbeta diversity were mostly attributed to newly produced T cells.

A remark on this clonotype: The antigen it recognizes is unknown. No quality values exist for individual bases; no much larger clone is one base distant.

Library construction relied on PCR. TCRdb shows the sequencer as Illumina HiSeq 2500. Molecular barcoding was employed in the preparation of TCR libraries, with unique molecular identifiers being used to normalize TCRbeta repertoire quantification. TCRdb cleaned the public reads at Q25 with fastp, built clones with MiXCR and kept in-frame beta chains. Under each unique CDR3 protein, matching rows form one entry showing the most common genes and DNA. Here the sample has just over 200,000 distinct CDR3 sequences; approximately 8.4% occur a single time. Of the sample, 35% to 40% falls within the top ten clones. Interpreted using the paper, the treatment or condition label stands for: allogeneic hematopoietic cell transplantation with graft depleted of TCRalphabeta T cells and CD19 B cells. The transplant recipients were children given TCRalphabeta/CD19-depleted allogeneic hematopoietic cell grafts. Reading from cysteine to phenylalanine, the CDR3 counts 15 amino acids. Only the CDR3 portion is preserved as DNA: 45 bases, with reading frame beginning at the first base. The V and J ends are trimmed by 7 bases and 7 bases, leaving 23 bases between them.

This TCR derives from a male patient between 2 and 9 years old who had a stem cell transplant for acute myeloid leukemia, so the T cells may come from the graft donor. Sequencing used PBMCs, mostly from graft donor cells, obtained 360 days after TCRalphabeta/CD19-depleted stem cell transplant. This chain is built from TRBV12-3 or TRBV12-4 and TRBJ2-7; no confident D gene assignment can be made. The CDR3 region reads CASTLVLGPSEEQYF. The nucleotides read TGTGCCAGCACCCTAGTGCTAGGACCAAGTGAGGAGCAGTACTTC.